This section outlines one T cell receptor beta chain sequence together with its context. This CDR3 region has 17 residues. V was clipped by 4 bases and J by 9 bases; unmatched bases: 18. From germline, CDR1 is MDHEN and CDR2 SYDVKM. The protocol was immunoSEQ multiplex PCR, while the TCRdb copy is restricted to in-frame clones and leaves out a portion. The sample contains 110,000 to 150,000 clones, around 80% of which appear only once. These data belong to a study of cytotoxic CD8 clonotypes in ibrutinib-treated CLL. The rearrangement uses TRBV28 and TRBJ2-4; 7 bases map to TRBD2. The sample consisted of PBMCs, taken after 12 months of ibrutinib treatment. The sequence was obtained from a human donor with chronic lymphocytic leukemia. CDR3 sequence (DNA): TGTGCCAGCAGTTCAATTGTCTTGGGGGAGGGGTTCGCCATTCAGTACTTC. Translated, it gives CASSSIVLGEGFAIQYF.